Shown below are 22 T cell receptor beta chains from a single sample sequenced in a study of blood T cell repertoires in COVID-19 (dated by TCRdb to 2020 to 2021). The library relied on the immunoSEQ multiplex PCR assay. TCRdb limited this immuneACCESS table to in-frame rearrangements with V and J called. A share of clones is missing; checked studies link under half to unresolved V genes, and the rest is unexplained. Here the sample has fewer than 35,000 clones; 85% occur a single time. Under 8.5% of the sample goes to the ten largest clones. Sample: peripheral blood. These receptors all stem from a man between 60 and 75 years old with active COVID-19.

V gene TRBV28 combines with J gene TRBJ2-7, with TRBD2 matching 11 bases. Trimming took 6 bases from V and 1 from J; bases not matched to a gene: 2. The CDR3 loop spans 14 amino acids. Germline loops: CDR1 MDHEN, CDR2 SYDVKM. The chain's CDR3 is CASSRLAGSYEQYF. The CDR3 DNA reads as TGTGCCAGCAGCCGACTAGCGGGGTCCTACGAGCAGTACTTC.

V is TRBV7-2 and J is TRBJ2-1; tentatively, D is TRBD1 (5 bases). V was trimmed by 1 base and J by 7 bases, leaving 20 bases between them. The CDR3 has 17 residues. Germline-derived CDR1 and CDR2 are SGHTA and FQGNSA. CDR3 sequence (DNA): TGTGCCAGCAGCTTAGGAGGTCGGACATACTTGGGGAATGAGCAGTTCTTC. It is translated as CASSLGGRTYLGNEQFF.

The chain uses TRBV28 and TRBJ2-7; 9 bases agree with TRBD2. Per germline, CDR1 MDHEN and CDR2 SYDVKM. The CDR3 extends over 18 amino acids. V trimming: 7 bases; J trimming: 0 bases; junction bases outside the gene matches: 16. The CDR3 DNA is TGTGCCAGCACTCGAACGATCGGGACTAGCTCCCCCTCCTACGAGCAGTACTTC. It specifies CASTRTIGTSSPSYEQYF.

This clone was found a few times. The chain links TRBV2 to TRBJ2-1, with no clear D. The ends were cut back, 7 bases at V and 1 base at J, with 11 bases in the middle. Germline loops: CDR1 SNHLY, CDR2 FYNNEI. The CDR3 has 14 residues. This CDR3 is CASKRDSSYNEQFF. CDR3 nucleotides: TGTGCCAGCAAAAGAGACTCGTCCTACAATGAGCAGTTCTTC.

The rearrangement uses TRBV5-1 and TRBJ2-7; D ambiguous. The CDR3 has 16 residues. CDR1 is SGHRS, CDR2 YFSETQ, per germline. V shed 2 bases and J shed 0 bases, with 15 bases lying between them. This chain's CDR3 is CASSFSMGLSSYEQYF. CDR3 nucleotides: TGCGCCAGCAGCTTCTCTATGGGCTTGAGCTCCTACGAGCAGTACTTC.

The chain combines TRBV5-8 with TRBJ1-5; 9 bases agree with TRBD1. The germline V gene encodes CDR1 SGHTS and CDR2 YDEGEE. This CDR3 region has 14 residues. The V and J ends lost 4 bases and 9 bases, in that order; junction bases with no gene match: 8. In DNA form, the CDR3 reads TGTGCCAGCAGCCTGGGACAGGGCTACCGGCCCCAGCATTTT. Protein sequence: CASSLGQGYRPQHF.

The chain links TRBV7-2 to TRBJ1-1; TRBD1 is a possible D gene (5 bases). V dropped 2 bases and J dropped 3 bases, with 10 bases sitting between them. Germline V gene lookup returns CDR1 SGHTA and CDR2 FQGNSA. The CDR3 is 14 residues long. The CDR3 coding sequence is TGTGCCAGCAGCTTAACTTCGGGGGACACTGAAGCTTTCTTT. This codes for CASSLTSGDTEAFF.

The CDR3 sequence: CASSQAQGYNEQFF. CDR3 coding DNA: TGTGCCAGCAGCCAAGCCCAGGGCTACAATGAGCAGTTCTTC. The chain couples TRBV14 to TRBJ2-1, with D perhaps matching TRBD1 (5 bases). Between the trimmed V and J ends, which lost 1 base and 3 bases, there was a span of 7 bases. The germline V gene encodes CDR1 SGHDN and CDR2 FVKESK. This CDR3 is 14 amino acids long.

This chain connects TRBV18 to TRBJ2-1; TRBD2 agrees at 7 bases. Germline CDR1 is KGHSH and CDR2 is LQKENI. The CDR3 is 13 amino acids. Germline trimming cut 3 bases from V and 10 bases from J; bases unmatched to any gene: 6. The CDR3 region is CASSPSLAEEQFF. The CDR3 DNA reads TGTGCCAGCTCACCCTCCCTAGCGGAAGAGCAGTTCTTC.

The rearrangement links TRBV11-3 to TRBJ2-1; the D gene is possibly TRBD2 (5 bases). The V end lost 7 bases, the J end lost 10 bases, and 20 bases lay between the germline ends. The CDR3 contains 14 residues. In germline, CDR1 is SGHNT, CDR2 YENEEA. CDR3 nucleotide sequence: TGTGCCAGCACCAAAGGTGGTCCGGTAGCGGAGCAGTTCTTC. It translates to CASTKGGPVAEQFF.

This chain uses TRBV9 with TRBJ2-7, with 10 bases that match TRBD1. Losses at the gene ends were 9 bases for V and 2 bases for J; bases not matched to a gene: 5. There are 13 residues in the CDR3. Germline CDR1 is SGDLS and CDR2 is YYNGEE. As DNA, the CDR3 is TGTGCCACCAGACAGGGGGCCACCTACGAGCAGTACTTC. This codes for CATRQGATYEQYF.

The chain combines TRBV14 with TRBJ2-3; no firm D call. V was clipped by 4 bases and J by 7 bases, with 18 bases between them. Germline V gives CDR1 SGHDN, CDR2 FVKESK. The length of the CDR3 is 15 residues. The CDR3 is CASSPLSGIRHTQYF. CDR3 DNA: TGTGCCAGCAGCCCCTTATCGGGTATCCGACATACGCAGTATTTT.

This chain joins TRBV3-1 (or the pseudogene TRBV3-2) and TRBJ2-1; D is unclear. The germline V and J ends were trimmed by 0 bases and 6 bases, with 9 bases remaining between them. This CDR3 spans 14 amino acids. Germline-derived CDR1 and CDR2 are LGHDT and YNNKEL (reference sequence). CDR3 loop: CASSQDALSNEQFF. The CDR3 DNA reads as TGTGCCAGCAGCCAAGATGCTCTGAGCAATGAGCAGTTCTTC.

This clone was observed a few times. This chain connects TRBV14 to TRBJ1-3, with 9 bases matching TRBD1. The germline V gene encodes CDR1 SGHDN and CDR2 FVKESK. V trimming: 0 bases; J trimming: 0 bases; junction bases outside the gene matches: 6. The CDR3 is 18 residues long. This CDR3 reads CASSQEGTGLSSGNTIYF. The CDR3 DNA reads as TGTGCCAGCAGCCAAGAAGGGACAGGGCTGTCCTCTGGAAACACCATATATTTT. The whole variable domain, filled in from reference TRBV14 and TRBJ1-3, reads EAGVTQFPSHSVIEKGQTVTLRCDPISGHDNLYWYRRVMGKEIKFLLHFVKESKQDESGMPNNRFLAERTGGTYSTLKVQPAELEDSGVYFCASSQEGTGLSSGNTIYFGEGSWLTVV.

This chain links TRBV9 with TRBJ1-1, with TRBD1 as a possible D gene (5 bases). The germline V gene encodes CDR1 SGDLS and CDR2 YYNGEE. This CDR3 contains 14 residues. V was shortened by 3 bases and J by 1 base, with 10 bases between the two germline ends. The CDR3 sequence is CASSAQGGNTEAFF. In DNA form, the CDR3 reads TGTGCCAGCAGCGCCCAGGGAGGGAACACTGAAGCTTTCTTT.

The CDR3 coding sequence is TGCGCCAGCAGCTCAGCGGGAGAACCAACTAGCACAGATACGCAGTATTTT. Encoded protein: CASSSAGEPTSTDTQYF. The chain is built from TRBV5-1 and TRBJ2-3; 8 bases align to TRBD2. The germline V gene encodes CDR1 SGHRS and CDR2 YFSETQ. V lost 3 bases to trimming and J lost 0 bases; unmatched junction nucleotides: 9. The CDR3 has 17 amino acids. Using reference TRBV5-1 and TRBJ2-3 for the parts outside the CDR3, the full variable domain is KAGVTQTPRYLIKTRGQQVTLSCSPISGHRSVSWYQQTPGQGLQFLFEYFSETQRNKGNFPGRFSGRQFSNSRSEMNVSTLELGDSALYLCASSSAGEPTSTDTQYFGPGTRLTVL.

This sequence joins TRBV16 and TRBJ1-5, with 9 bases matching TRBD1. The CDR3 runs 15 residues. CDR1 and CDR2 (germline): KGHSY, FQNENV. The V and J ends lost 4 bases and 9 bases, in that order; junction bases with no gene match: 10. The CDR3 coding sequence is TGTGCCAGCAGCCCTCCGGGACAGGGCCGGAGGCCCCAGCATTTT. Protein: CASSPPGQGRRPQHF.

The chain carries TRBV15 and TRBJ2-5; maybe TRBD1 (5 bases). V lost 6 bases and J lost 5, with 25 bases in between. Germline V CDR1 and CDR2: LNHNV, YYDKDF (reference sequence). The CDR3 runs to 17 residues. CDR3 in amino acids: CATRGVFIGVGSETQYF. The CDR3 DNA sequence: TGTGCCACCAGAGGGGTGTTCATTGGGGTAGGGTCGGAGACCCAGTACTTC.

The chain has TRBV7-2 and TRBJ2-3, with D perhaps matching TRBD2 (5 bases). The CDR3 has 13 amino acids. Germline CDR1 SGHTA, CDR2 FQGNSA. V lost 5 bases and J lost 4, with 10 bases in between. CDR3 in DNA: TGTGCCAGCAGCGTGAGGGTAGCAGATACGCAGTATTTT. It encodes CASSVRVADTQYF. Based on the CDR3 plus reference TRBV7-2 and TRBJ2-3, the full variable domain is GAGVSQSPSNKVTEKGKDVELRCDPISGHTALYWYRQSLGQGLEFLIYFQGNSAPDKSGLPSDRFSAERTGGSVSTLTIQRTQQEDSAVYLCASSVRVADTQYFGPGTRLTVL.

The CDR3 loop is CASSLEASGSYEQYF. The CDR3 DNA sequence: TGTGCCAGCAGCTTAGAGGCTAGCGGGAGCTACGAGCAGTACTTC. The chain employs TRBV7-9 and TRBJ2-7; TRBD2 matches at 10 bases. The CDR3 spans 15 residues. V shed 1 base and J 3 bases; nucleotides not matched to a gene: 3. The germline V gene encodes CDR1 SEHNR and CDR2 FQNEAQ (reference sequence). The variable domain in full, with the rest retrieved from reference TRBV7-9 and TRBJ2-7, is DTGVSQNPRHKITKRGQNVTFRCDPISEHNRLYWYRQTLGQGPEFLTYFQNEAQLEKSRLLSDRFSAERPKGSFSTLEIQRTEQGDSAMYLCASSLEASGSYEQYFGPGTRLTVT.

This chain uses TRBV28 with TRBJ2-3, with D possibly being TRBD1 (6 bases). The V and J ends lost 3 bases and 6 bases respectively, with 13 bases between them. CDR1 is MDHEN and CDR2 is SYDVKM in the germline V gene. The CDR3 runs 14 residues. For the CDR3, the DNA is TGTGCCAGCAGTTTTGACAGGAGTGGGGATACGCAGTATTTT. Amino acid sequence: CASSFDRSGDTQYF.

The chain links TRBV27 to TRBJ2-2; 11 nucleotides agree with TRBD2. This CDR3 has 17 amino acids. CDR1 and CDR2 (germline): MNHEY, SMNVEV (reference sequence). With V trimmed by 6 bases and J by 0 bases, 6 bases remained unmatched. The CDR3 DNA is TGTGCCAGCAGCCACACTAGCGGGGGATCGAACACCGGGGAGCTGTTTTTT. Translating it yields CASSHTSGGSNTGELFF.